A selection of T cell receptor beta chains follows, all from one sample in a study of blood T cell repertoires in COVID-19. The protocol was immunoSEQ multiplex PCR, while the TCRdb copy is restricted to in-frame clones and leaves out a portion. The repertoire holds approximately 470,000 clones, with approximately 86% as singletons. Sequenced: PBMCs or T cells enriched from blood (not recorded which). The receptors stem from a woman aged 18-29 years who had recovered from COVID-19. The CDR3 runs from the conserved cysteine through the conserved F or W. D genes are given only for firm matches. Expanded clones get a size class; other rows say once, few or many, or leave the size out.

TGTGCCAGCAGCTCTCTAGGACAGGGAAATTCACCCCTCCACTTT | CASSSLGQGNSPLHF | TRBJ1-6 | TRBD1 | TRBV7-9 | NA
TGTGCCAGCAGCTTAGATAGGGGGCTCTCCGGTAATTCACCCCTCCACTTT | CASSLDRGLSGNSPLHF | TRBJ1-6 | TRBD1 | TRBV7-2 | once
TGTGCCAGCAGTAGCGGGGACACAGATACGCAGTATTTT | CASSSGDTDTQYF | TRBJ2-3 | TRBD2 | TRBV6-5 | NA
TGTGCCAGCAGCCCCGGCGGTTTGACGGACACTGAAGCTTTCTTT | CASSPGGLTDTEAFF | TRBJ1-1 | NA | TRBV5-4 | NA
TGTGCCAGCAGCTTAGCTAGCCTGGGAGATACGCAGTATTTT | CASSLASLGDTQYF | TRBJ2-3 | NA | TRBV11-2 | NA
TGTGCCAGCCGCCCCAAGCGGGGGGAAACGGGGAATGAGCAGTTCTTC | CASRPKRGETGNEQFF | TRBJ2-1 | TRBD2 | TRBV27 | NA
TGCGCCAGCAGCTACCAACTAGCGGGGGCCTACGAGCAGTACTTC | CASSYQLAGAYEQYF | TRBJ2-7 | TRBD2 | TRBV4-1 | NA
TGTGCCTGGAGTCGGGACAGGGTTGGTGAAAAACTGTTTTTT | CAWSRDRVGEKLFF | TRBJ1-4 | TRBD1 | TRBV30 | NA
TGTGCCAGCAGCCTACCAATAGATAGCACCGGGGAGCTGTTTTTT | CASSLPIDSTGELFF | TRBJ2-2 | NA | TRBV5-6 | NA
TGTGCTAGCAGCTTTTTCCCCCGTCCACAGTATTCCTACGAGCAGTACTTC | CASSFFPRPQYSYEQYF | TRBJ2-7 | NA | TRBV7-7 | NA
TGTGCCAGCAGCTTAAACGACCAGGGCGAGCAGTACTTC | CASSLNDQGEQYF | TRBJ2-7 | NA | TRBV7-3 | NA
TGTGCCAGTAGTATAGATCATCGGGGAACTGAAGCTTTCTTT | CASSIDHRGTEAFF | TRBJ1-1 | NA | TRBV19 | few
TGTGCCACCAGTCCCGGAGAGGGCCAGCGGAATGAGCAGTTCTTC | CATSPGEGQRNEQFF | TRBJ2-1 | NA | TRBV24-1 | NA
TGTGCCAGCAGCCCGAAGTGGGGGGACAATGAGCAGTTCTTC | CASSPKWGDNEQFF | TRBJ2-1 | NA | TRBV14 | NA
TGCGCCAGCAGCCAACTCCCCGGACAGGGCGGCTATGGCTACACCTTC | CASSQLPGQGGYGYTF | TRBJ1-2 | TRBD1 | TRBV4-1 | NA
TGCGCCAGCAGCCCGACTAGCGGGGACAGGGAGCAGTTCTTC | CASSPTSGDREQFF | TRBJ2-1 | TRBD2 | TRBV5-1 | NA
TGTGCCAGTGCGACAGGGCCCTACGAGCAGTACTTC | CASATGPYEQYF | TRBJ2-7 | TRBD1 | TRBV6-5 | once
TGTGCCAGCTCACCATACCAGGATGGGAACACTGAAGCTTTCTTT | CASSPYQDGNTEAFF | TRBJ1-1 | NA | TRBV18 | NA
TGTGCCAGCAGCTTCCAGACTTACGAGCAGTACTTC | CASSFQTYEQYF | TRBJ2-7 | NA | TRBV5-6 | NA
TGTGCCAGCAGTTGGGGACAGGCCCCACTTATGGGCTACACCTTC | CASSWGQAPLMGYTF | TRBJ1-2 | TRBD1 | TRBV28 | many
TGTGCCAGCAGCCAAGGCGAGAACACTGAAGCTTTCTTT | CASSQGENTEAFF | TRBJ1-1 | NA | TRBV3-1/TRBV3-2 | few
TGTGCCAGCAGCTTAGGTGCCGGTAATCAGCCCCAGCATTTT | CASSLGAGNQPQHF | TRBJ1-5 | NA | TRBV7-9 | NA
TGCGCCAGCAGCCAACCAGGGGCCTCGCACAATGAGCAGTTCTTC | CASSQPGASHNEQFF | TRBJ2-1 | NA | TRBV5-1 | NA